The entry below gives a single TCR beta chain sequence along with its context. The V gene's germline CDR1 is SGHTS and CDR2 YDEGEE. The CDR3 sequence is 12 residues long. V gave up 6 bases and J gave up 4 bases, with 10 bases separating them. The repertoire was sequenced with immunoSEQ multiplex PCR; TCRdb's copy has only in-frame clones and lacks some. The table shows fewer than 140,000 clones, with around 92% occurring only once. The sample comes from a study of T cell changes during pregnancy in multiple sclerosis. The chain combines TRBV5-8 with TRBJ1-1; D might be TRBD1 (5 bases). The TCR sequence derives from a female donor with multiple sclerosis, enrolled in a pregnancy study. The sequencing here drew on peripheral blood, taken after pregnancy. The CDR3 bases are TGTGCCAGCAAACGGGGGGGCACTGAAGCTTTCTTT. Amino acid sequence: CASKRGGTEAFF.